The T cell receptor beta chain described here comes from a study of tumor-infiltrating lymphocytes in primary liver carcinoma. Study summary: The tumors, T1-T3 N0M0 lesions, were roughly 4 to 10 cm across.

In the case of this clonotype: One end of the junction fails to match germline, which may point to a read error.

The CDR3 sequence is 13 residues long. CDR1 SGHAT and CDR2 FQNNGV come from the germline V gene. Co-extraction of RNA and DNA was performed on about 19-30 mg of unsorted bulk tissue. Treatment of the patients' primary liver carcinoma consisted of surgical resection. All tumor specimens exceeded 80% viable tumor cells. cDNA specific to TCR beta was made from 500 ng of total RNA, with a constant-region primer employed for priming. TCR beta libraries came from three nested multiplex PCR rounds using slightly modified ARM-PCR. The two initial PCR rounds, roughly 9 cycles each, used TRBV1-TRBV30 forward and C-beta reverse primers. TCRdb re-derived calls from the multiplex PCR reads in MiXCR, one entry per CDR3 protein. The top ten clones hold around 40% of a sample with roughly 20,000 distinct CDR3 sequences, roughly 85% of them seen once.

Sequenced sample: liver tumor tissue from sampling region 1. Subset given: tumor region T1, superior pole. The source of this sequence is a woman aged 25 to 39 with primary liver carcinoma and hepatitis B virus infection. This chain uses TRBV11-2 with TRBJ1-2; unclear D gene. The CDR3 reads CPSTHGEGGGYTF. The DNA of the CDR3 is TGTCCCAGCACTCATGGGGAGGGTGGAGGCTACACCTTC.